The clone carrying this TCR beta chain turned up a few times. Its antigen is not identified. The data stem from a study of cytomegalovirus exposure and HLA in healthy donors. Study-wide results and caveats: Indistinguishability led to the exclusion of some V segments, TRBV6-2 and TRBV6-3 included. Across donors, sequencing depth was assumed by presence/absence analyses to be roughly uniform.

The CDR3 is 12 amino acids. From germline, CDR1 is SEHNR and CDR2 FQNEAQ (reference sequence). The J segment lost 4 bases and the V segment lost 5 bases, leaving 2 bases of the junction unmatched. The study ran its PCR with 60 Vbeta and 13 Jbeta primers. Sequencing was performed with immunoSEQ multiplex PCR; in TCRdb, only in-frame clones are kept and a portion is missing. The data hold about 120,000 clones, with about 8% observed a single time. This clonotype was obtained from a woman in her 40s in good health and CMV-seropositive. Sequences were obtained from PBMCs. The V call is TRBV7-9, the J call TRBJ2-7; 7 bases agree with TRBD2. Here the CDR3 DNA reads TGTGCCAGCAGCCCGCGGGGGTACGAGCAGTACTTC. Its translation: CASSPRGYEQYF.